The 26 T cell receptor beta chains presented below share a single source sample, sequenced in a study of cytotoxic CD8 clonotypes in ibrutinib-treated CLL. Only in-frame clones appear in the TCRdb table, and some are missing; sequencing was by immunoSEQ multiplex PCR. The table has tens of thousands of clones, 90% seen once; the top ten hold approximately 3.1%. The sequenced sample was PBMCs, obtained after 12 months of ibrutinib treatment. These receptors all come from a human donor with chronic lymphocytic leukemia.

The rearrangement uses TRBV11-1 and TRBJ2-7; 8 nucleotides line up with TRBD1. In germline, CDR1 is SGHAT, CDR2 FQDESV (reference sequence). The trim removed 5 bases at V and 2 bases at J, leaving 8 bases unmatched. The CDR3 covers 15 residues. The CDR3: CASSTHRGVPYEQYF. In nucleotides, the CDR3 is TGTGCCAGCAGCACCCACAGGGGGGTCCCCTACGAGCAGTACTTC.

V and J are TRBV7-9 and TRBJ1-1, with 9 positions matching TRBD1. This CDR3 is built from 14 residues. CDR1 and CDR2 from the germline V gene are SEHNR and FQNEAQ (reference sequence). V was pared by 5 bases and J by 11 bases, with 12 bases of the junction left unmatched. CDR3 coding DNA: TGTGCCAGCAGCACTCCGGGACAGGGCTTGTGGGCTTTCTTT. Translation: CASSTPGQGLWAFF.

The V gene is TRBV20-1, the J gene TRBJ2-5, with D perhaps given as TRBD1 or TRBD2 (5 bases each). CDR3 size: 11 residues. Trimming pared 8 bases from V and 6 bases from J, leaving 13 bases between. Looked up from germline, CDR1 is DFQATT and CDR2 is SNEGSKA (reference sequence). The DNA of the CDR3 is TGCAGTTGGGACGACTTGAAGACCCAGTACTTC. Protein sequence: CSWDDLKTQYF.

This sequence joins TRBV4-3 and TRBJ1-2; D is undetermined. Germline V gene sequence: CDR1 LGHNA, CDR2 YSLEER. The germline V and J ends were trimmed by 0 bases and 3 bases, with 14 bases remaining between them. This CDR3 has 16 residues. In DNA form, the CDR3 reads TGCGCCAGCAGCCAAGATTTCGGGGTGGGCCACTATGGCTACACCTTC. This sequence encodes CASSQDFGVGHYGYTF.

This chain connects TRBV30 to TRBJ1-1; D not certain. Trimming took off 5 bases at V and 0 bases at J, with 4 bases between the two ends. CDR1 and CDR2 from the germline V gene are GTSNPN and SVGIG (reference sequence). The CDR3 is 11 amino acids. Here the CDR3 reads CAWGLNTEAFF. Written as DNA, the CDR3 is TGTGCCTGGGGATTGAACACTGAAGCTTTCTTT.

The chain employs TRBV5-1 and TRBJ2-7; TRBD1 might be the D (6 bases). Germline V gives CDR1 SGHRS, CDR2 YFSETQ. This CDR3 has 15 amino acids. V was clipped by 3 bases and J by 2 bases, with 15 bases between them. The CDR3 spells CASSSQVGATYEQYF. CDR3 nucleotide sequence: TGCGCCAGCAGCTCGCAAGTGGGGGCAACCTACGAGCAGTACTTC.

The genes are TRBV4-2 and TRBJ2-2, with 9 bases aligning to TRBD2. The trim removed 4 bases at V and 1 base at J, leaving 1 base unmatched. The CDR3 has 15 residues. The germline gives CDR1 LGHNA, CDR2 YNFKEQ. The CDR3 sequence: CASSRAGGNTGELFF. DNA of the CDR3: TGTGCCAGCAGCCGAGCGGGAGGGAACACCGGGGAGCTGTTTTTT.

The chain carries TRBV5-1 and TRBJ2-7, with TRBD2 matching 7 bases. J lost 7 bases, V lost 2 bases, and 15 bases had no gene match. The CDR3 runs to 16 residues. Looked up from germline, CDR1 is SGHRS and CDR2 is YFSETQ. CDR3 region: CASSFAAGALAREQYF. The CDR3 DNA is TGCGCCAGCAGCTTCGCGGCGGGAGCACTGGCGAGGGAGCAGTACTTC. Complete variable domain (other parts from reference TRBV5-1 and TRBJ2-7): KAGVTQTPRYLIKTRGQQVTLSCSPISGHRSVSWYQQTPGQGLQFLFEYFSETQRNKGNFPGRFSGRQFSNSRSEMNVSTLELGDSALYLCASSFAAGALAREQYFGPGTRLTVT.

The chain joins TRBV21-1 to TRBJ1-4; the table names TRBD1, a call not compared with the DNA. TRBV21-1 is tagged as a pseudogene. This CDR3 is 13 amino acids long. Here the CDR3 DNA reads TGTGCCAGCAGCAAGGGGGCGCGGGAAAAACTGTTTTTT. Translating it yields CASSKGAREKLFF.

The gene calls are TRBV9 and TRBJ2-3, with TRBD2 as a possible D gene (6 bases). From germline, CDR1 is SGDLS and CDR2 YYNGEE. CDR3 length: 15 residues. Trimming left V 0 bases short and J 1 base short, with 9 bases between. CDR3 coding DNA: TGTGCCAGCAGCGTAGGGATAGCGGGCACAGATACGCAGTATTTT. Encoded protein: CASSVGIAGTDTQYF.

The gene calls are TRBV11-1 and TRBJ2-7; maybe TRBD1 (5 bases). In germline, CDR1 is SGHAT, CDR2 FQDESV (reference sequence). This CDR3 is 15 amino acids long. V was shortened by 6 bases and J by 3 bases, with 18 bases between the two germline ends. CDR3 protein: CASSPRLLGHYEQYF. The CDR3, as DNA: TGTGCCAGCAGTCCGCGTCTACTCGGACACTACGAGCAGTACTTC.

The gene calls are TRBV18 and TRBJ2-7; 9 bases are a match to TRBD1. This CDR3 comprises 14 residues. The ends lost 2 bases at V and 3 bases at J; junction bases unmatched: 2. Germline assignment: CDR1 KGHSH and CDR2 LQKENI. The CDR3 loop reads CASSPGTGLYEQYF. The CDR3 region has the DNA TGTGCCAGCTCACCAGGGACAGGGCTCTACGAGCAGTACTTC. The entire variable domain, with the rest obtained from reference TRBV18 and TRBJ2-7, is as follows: NAGVMQNPRHLVRRRGQEARLRCSPMKGHSHVYWYRQLPEEGLKFMVYLQKENIIDESGMPKERFSAEFPKEGPSILRIQQVVRGDSAAYFCASSPGTGLYEQYFGPGTRLTVT.

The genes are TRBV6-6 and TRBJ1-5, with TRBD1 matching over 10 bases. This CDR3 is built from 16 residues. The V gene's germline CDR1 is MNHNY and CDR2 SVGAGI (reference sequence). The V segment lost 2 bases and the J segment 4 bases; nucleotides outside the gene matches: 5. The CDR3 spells CASSYQGQGGNQPQHF. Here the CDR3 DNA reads TGTGCCAGCAGTTACCAAGGACAGGGGGGAAATCAGCCCCAGCATTTT.

The CDR3 coding sequence is TGTGCCAGCAGCCAAGAAATAGGTCTTAACTACGAGCAGTACTTC. Translation: CASSQEIGLNYEQYF. V is TRBV4-2 and J is TRBJ2-7; no clear D gene. The CDR3 is 15 residues long. CDR1 is LGHNA, CDR2 YNFKEQ, per germline. Trimming removed 0 bases from V and 3 bases from J, with 12 bases in between.

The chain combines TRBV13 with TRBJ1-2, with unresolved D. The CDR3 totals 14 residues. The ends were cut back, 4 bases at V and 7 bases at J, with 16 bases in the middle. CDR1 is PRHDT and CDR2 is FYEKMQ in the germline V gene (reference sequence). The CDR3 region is CASSSTRTALGYTF. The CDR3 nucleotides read TGTGCCAGCAGCTCCACCCGGACCGCCCTTGGCTACACCTTC.

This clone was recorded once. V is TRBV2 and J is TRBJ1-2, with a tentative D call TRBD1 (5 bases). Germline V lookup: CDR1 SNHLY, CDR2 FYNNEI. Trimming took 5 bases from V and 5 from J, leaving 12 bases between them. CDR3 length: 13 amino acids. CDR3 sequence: CASSTGEGYGYTF. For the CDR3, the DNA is TGTGCCAGCAGTACGGGGGAAGGGTATGGCTACACCTTC.

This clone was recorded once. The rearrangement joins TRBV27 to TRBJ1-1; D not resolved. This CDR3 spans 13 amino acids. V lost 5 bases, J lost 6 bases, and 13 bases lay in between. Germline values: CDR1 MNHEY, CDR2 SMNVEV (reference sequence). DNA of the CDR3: TGTGCCAGCAGTGCTGTAAGGTGGGCTGAAGCTTTCTTT. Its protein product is CASSAVRWAEAFF.

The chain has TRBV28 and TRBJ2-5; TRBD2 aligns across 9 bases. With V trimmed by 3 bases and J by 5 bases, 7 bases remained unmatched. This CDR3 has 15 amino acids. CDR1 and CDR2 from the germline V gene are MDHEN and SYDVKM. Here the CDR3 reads CASSFFKAGGETQYF. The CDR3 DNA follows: TGTGCCAGCAGTTTCTTTAAGGCGGGAGGGGAGACCCAGTACTTC. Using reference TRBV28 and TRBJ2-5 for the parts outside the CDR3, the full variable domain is DVKVTQSSRYLVKRTGEKVFLECVQDMDHENMFWYRQDPGLGLRLIYFSYDVKMKEKGDIPEGYSVSREKKERFSLILESASTNQTSMYLCASSFFKAGGETQYFGPGTRLLVL.

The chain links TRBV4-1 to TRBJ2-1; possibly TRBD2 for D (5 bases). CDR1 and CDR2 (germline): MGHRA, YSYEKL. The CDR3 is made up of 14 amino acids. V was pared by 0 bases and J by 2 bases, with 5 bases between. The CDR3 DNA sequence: TGCGCCAGCAGCCAAGATAGCGCCTACAATGAGCAGTTCTTC. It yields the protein CASSQDSAYNEQFF.

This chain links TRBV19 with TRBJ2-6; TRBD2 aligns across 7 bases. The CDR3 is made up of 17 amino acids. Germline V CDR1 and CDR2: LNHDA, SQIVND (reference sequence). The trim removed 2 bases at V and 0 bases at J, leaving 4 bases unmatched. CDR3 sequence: CASSISGAASGANVLTF. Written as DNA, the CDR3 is TGTGCCAGTAGTATAAGCGGGGCGGCCTCTGGGGCCAACGTCCTGACTTTC.

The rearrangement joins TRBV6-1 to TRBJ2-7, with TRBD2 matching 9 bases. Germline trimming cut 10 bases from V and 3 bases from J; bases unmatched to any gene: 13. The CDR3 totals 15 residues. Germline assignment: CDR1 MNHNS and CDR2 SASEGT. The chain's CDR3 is CATTGASGNLYEQYF. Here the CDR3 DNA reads TGTGCCACCACGGGCGCTAGCGGGAACCTCTACGAGCAGTACTTC.

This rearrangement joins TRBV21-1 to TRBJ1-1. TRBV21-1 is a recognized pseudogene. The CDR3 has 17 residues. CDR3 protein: CASSKGIEGGMNTEAFF. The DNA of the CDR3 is TGTGCCAGCAGCAAGGGGATCGAGGGGGGCATGAACACTGAAGCTTTCTTT.

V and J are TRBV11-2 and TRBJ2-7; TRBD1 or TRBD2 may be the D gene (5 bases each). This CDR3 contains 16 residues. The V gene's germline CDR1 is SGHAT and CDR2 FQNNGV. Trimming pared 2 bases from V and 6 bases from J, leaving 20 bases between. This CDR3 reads CASSLFRDPPVSEQYF. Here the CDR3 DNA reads TGTGCCAGCAGCTTATTCCGGGACCCACCCGTCAGCGAGCAGTACTTC.

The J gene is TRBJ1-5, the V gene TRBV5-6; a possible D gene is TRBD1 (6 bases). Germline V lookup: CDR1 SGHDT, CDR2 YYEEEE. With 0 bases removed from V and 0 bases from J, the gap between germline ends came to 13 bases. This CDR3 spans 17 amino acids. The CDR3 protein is CASSLAGQKYSNQPQHF. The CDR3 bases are TGTGCCAGCAGCTTGGCCGGACAGAAATATAGCAATCAGCCCCAGCATTTT.

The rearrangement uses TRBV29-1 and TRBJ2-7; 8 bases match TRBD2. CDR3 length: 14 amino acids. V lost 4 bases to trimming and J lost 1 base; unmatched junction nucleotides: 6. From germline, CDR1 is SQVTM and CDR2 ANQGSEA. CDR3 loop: CSVAATGGSYEQYF. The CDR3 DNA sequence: TGCAGCGTTGCCGCAACGGGAGGGTCCTACGAGCAGTACTTC.

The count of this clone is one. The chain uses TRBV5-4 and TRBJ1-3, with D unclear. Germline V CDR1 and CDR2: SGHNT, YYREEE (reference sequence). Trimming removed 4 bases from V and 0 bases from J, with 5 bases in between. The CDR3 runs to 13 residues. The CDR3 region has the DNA TGTGCCAGCAGCCCCAGCTCTGGAAACACCATATATTTT. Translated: CASSPSSGNTIYF.